These 20 T cell receptor beta chains were sequenced from one sample in a study of blood T cell repertoires in COVID-19. Some clones are missing from TCRdb's copy, which holds only in-frame ones; the method was immunoSEQ multiplex PCR. The data show fewer than 450,000 clones, more than 70% seen once. The sample comprised peripheral blood. These receptors were taken from a woman between 65 and 79 years old with COVID-19, enrolled during active disease.

The V and J genes are TRBV24-1 and TRBJ2-7; D might be TRBD2 (6 bases). CDR1 is KGHDR and CDR2 is SFDVKD in the germline V gene. Trimming took 2 bases from V and 2 from J, leaving 9 bases between them. This CDR3 comprises 14 residues. In DNA, the CDR3 is TGTGCCACCAGTGATTCCGGGACTCCCTACGAGCAGTACTTC. Its translation: CATSDSGTPYEQYF.

V gene TRBV7-2 combines with J gene TRBJ1-1, with TRBD1 as a possible D gene (5 bases). From germline, CDR1 is SGHTA and CDR2 FQGNSA. The CDR3 length is 14 residues. V lost 1 base to trimming and J lost 4 bases, with 10 bases between them. CDR3 amino acids: CASSLVVRATEAFF. The CDR3 coding sequence is TGTGCCAGCAGCTTAGTAGTCAGGGCCACTGAAGCTTTCTTT.

Here the CDR3 DNA reads TGTGCCAGCAGCCACGGCGGGGAACAGACCCAGTACTTC. It specifies CASSHGGEQTQYF. The chain uses TRBV27 and TRBJ2-5; a weak D match, TRBD2 (6 bases). Germline-derived CDR1 and CDR2 are MNHEY and SMNVEV (reference sequence). CDR3 length equals 13 residues. Trimming left V 6 bases short and J 6 bases short, with 14 bases between.

The gene calls are TRBV6-2 or TRBV6-3 and TRBJ1-1; D perhaps matches TRBD1 (6 bases). V lost 5 bases, J lost 10 bases, and 17 bases lay in between. This CDR3 region has 13 residues. CDR1 is MNHEY and CDR2 is SVGEGT in the germline V gene. CDR3 bases: TGTGCCAGCAGTGGACAGTTGAGCGGAATAGCTTTCTTT. Amino acids: CASSGQLSGIAFF.

The table lists this clone with a count of one. This sequence joins TRBV30 and TRBJ1-5; 9 bases fit TRBD1. After removal of 5 bases from V and 7 bases from J, the junction contained 6 bases not matched to a gene. Germline values: CDR1 GTSNPN, CDR2 SVGIG (reference sequence). The CDR3 sequence is 13 residues long. The CDR3 region is CAWDRQGEQPQHF. The CDR3 nucleotides are TGTGCCTGGGACCGACAGGGGGAACAGCCCCAGCATTTT.

V usage is TRBV30 and J usage is TRBJ1-4; weak D call: TRBD1 (5 bases). In germline, CDR1 is GTSNPN, CDR2 SVGIG (reference sequence). The CDR3 length is 15 residues. The ends were cut back, 0 bases at V and 4 bases at J, with 12 bases in the middle. This CDR3 reads CAWSVPGRDNEKLFF. The CDR3 coding sequence is TGTGCCTGGAGTGTACCCGGCAGGGATAATGAAAAACTGTTTTTT.

The chain has TRBV11-2 and TRBJ2-5, with 7 bases matching TRBD2. Trimming took 1 base from V and 3 from J; bases not matched to a gene: 2. This CDR3 is built from 14 residues. Germline V gene lookup returns CDR1 SGHAT and CDR2 FQNNGV. In nucleotides, the CDR3 is TGTGCCAGCAGCTTAGGACGGGGGGAAGAGACCCAGTACTTC. This encodes CASSLGRGEETQYF.

This chain joins TRBV11-2 and TRBJ2-1; 8 bases line up with TRBD2. The germline CDR1 and CDR2 sequences are SGHAT and FQNNGV. This CDR3 has 14 amino acids. Trimming cost V 1 base and J 14 bases; bases outside gene matches: 10. CDR3 loop: CASSLAHGGAEKFF. The CDR3 DNA is TGTGCCAGCAGCTTAGCCCACGGGGGGGCCGAAAAGTTCTTC.

The rearrangement links TRBV9 to TRBJ1-3, with D maybe TRBD1 (6 bases). V was pared by 3 bases and J by 2 bases, with 9 bases between. CDR1 is SGDLS, CDR2 YYNGEE, per germline. The CDR3 loop spans 14 amino acids. CDR3 in amino acids: CASSAQGPGNTIYF. CDR3 bases: TGTGCCAGCAGCGCACAGGGCCCTGGAAACACCATATATTTT.

The chain carries TRBV7-3 and TRBJ1-1; tentatively, D is TRBD1 (6 bases). CDR1 and CDR2 (germline): SGHTA, FQGTGA. The ends were cut back, 5 bases at V and 1 base at J, with 14 bases in the middle. The CDR3 length is 15 residues. The CDR3 loop is CASSPRGAANTEAFF. The CDR3 coding sequence is TGTGCCAGCAGCCCCCGGGGGGCGGCGAACACTGAAGCTTTCTTT.

This clone was seen more than once but under ten times. The genes are TRBV19 and TRBJ1-2; 8 bases are a match to TRBD1. Germline CDR1 and CDR2: LNHDA and SQIVND (reference sequence). J gave up 4 bases and V 6 bases, and 7 bases lay outside the gene matches. The CDR3 is 14 amino acids. As DNA, the CDR3 is TGTGCCAGTAGACCAGGGGGCCTTTTCTATGGCTACACCTTC. It translates to CASRPGGLFYGYTF.

The chain is built from TRBV7-9 and TRBJ2-7; 9 positions match TRBD2. Germline assignment: CDR1 SEHNR and CDR2 FQNEAQ (reference sequence). Trimming cost V 5 bases and J 4 bases; bases outside gene matches: 9. CDR3 size: 15 residues. The CDR3 sequence: CASSHLAGAPYEQYF. CDR3 nucleotides: TGTGCCAGCAGCCACTTAGCGGGGGCGCCGTACGAGCAGTACTTC.

This rearrangement joins TRBV6-5 to TRBJ1-1; 9 bases align to TRBD1. Germline V CDR1 and CDR2: MNHEY, SVGAGI. The V gene end was trimmed by 5 bases and the J gene end by 4 bases; junction bases not matched to a gene: 8. This CDR3 region has 15 residues. DNA of the CDR3: TGTGCCAGCAGTCCCACCGGACAGGGGAGCACTGAAGCTTTCTTT. It translates to CASSPTGQGSTEAFF.

V is TRBV7-8 and J is TRBJ1-2, with D maybe TRBD1 (5 bases). Deletions cut 6 bases from V and 0 bases from J, with 11 bases between. The CDR3 runs 14 residues. Germline CDR1 is SGHVS and CDR2 is FQNEAQ. CDR3 nucleotide sequence: TGTGCCAGCAGATTTACAGGTTCTAACTATGGCTACACCTTC. This translates into CASRFTGSNYGYTF.

For the CDR3, the DNA is TGCGCCAGCAGCCAAGATGGGGTCCTTAGGGGGACTGAAGCTTTCTTT. This gives the protein CASSQDGVLRGTEAFF. This rearrangement joins TRBV4-1 to TRBJ1-1; the D gene is possibly TRBD1 (6 bases). The CDR3 length is 16 residues. Germline CDR1 is MGHRA and CDR2 is YSYEKL. V gave up 0 bases and J gave up 5 bases, with 16 bases separating them.

As to this clone: The identical CDR3 is also encoded by other nucleotide sequences in the sample. The chain joins TRBV18 to TRBJ1-1; D uncertain. Germline-derived CDR1 and CDR2 are KGHSH and LQKENI. V gave up 3 bases and J gave up 2 bases, with 4 bases separating them. The CDR3 has 12 amino acids. This CDR3 is CASSPINTEAFF. DNA of the CDR3: TGTGCCAGCTCACCTATCAACACTGAAGCTTTCTTT. The whole variable domain, filled in from reference TRBV18 and TRBJ1-1, reads NAGVMQNPRHLVRRRGQEARLRCSPMKGHSHVYWYRQLPEEGLKFMVYLQKENIIDESGMPKERFSAEFPKEGPSILRIQQVVRGDSAAYFCASSPINTEAFFGQGTRLTVV.

The V gene is TRBV5-4, the J gene TRBJ2-7, with a weak D call TRBD1 (6 bases). CDR3 length: 14 residues. In germline, CDR1 is SGHNT, CDR2 YYREEE (reference sequence). Trimming took 5 bases from V and 3 from J, leaving 15 bases between them. The CDR3 reads CASSPTQGSYEQYF. CDR3 nucleotides: TGTGCCAGCAGTCCCACACAGGGAAGCTACGAGCAGTACTTC.

This sequence joins TRBV28 and TRBJ2-7; D is undetermined. CDR1 and CDR2 (germline): MDHEN, SYDVKM. V lost 8 bases and J lost 2, with 13 bases in between. The CDR3 covers 13 residues. The CDR3 protein is CASAVLSPYEQYF. The CDR3 nucleotides read TGTGCCAGCGCGGTCCTTTCCCCCTACGAGCAGTACTTC.

J is TRBJ2-5 and V is TRBV9; 7 nucleotides agree with TRBD1. The CDR3 covers 13 residues. CDR1 and CDR2 (germline): SGDLS, YYNGEE. With V trimmed by 2 bases and J by 5 bases, 3 bases remained unmatched. CDR3 sequence: CASSVGTVETQYF. The CDR3 coding sequence is TGTGCCAGCAGCGTTGGGACAGTTGAGACCCAGTACTTC.

The J gene is TRBJ1-4, the V gene TRBV4-2; the match to TRBD1 covers 9 bases. V trimming: 5 bases; J trimming: 3 bases; junction bases outside the gene matches: 7. This CDR3 has 16 residues. Looked up from germline, CDR1 is LGHNA and CDR2 is YNFKEQ. The CDR3 nucleotides are TGTGCCAGCAGCTCCCGGACAGGGGAGGCTAATGAAAAACTGTTTTTT. Translated: CASSSRTGEANEKLFF.